Described below is a single TCR beta chain sequence and its context. This clonotype was counted many times. Its target antigen remains unknown. Base quality data are lacking; no much larger clone is found one base away. The CDR3, from cysteine to phenylalanine, totals 15 residues. Of all the DNA, just the CDR3 is kept, 45 bases in frame from base 1. Via the germline V gene, CDR1 is SNHLY and CDR2 FYNNEI. At the junction V is shortened by 2 bases and J by 6 bases; bases outside the gene matches: 7. The instrument given in TCRdb is Illumina HiSeq 2500. Quantitative 5'-RACE with molecular barcodes was used to prepare TCR beta libraries. The original methods were these. A new computational method based on a probabilistic model of VDJ rearrangement was used to identify disease-linked TCR variants. TCRdb redid the processing of the public reads, applying fastp at Q25 and MiXCR, and retained in-frame beta chains. All rows with the same CDR3 protein become a single entry with the most common DNA and genes. What appears here as the V and J calls and clone size reflects TCRdb's work, not the paper's. The sample includes about 69,000 distinct CDR3 sequences, with approximately 5% observed a single time. The ten largest clonotypes hold about 2.2% of the sample.

This entry is derived from a study of CD8 T cells in ankylosing spondylitis (dated by TCRdb to about 2017). Some background on the complete study: The study set out to find disease-linked TCR variants by profiling T cell receptor beta repertoires in ankylosing spondylitis patients and healthy donors. The full study cohort comprised around 23 ankylosing spondylitis patients and some 100 healthy donors. Peripheral blood was sampled, and synovial fluid was also collected from ankylosing spondylitis patients.

General conclusions and limits of the study: Some motif variants were previously reported in synovial fluid and blood of reactive arthritis patients, suggesting common disease-initiation mechanisms. Significant enrichment of the disease-linked clones was reported in matched synovial fluid samples from ankylosing spondylitis patients. The disease-linked clones showed a CD8+ phenotype and occurred at relatively low frequencies in peripheral blood. Blood from ankylosing spondylitis patients appeared to be characterized by a TCR beta motif composed of roughly 8 highly homologous amino acid variants.

This clonotype was obtained from a male donor with ankylosing spondylitis or in good health (not recorded which). The sequence joins TRBV2 to TRBJ2-3, and 8 junctional nucleotides match TRBD2. Sequencing input: blood, either unsorted or a sorted T cell fraction (not recorded which). DNA sequence: TGTGCCAGCAGTGAAATGGCGGGGGGCATGGATACGCAGTATTTT. Protein translation: CASSEMAGGMDTQYF. Here the CDR3 is joined to the reference TRBV2 and TRBJ2-3 genes, and the full variable domain is: EPEVTQTPSHQVTQMGQEVILRCVPISNHLYFYWYRQILGQKVEFLVSFYNNEISEKSEIFDDQFSVERPDGSNFTLKIRSTKLEDSAMYFCASSEMAGGMDTQYFGPGTRLTVL.